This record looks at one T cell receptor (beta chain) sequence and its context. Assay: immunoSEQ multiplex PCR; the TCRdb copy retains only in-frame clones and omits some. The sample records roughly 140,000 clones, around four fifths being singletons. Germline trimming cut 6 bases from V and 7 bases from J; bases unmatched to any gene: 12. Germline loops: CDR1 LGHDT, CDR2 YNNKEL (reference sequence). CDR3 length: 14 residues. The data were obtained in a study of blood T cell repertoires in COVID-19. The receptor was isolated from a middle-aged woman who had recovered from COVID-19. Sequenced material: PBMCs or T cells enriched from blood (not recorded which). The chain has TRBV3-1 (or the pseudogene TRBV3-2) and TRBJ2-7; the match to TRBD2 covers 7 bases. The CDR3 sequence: CASRALAANGEQYF. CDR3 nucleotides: TGTGCCAGCAGGGCCCTAGCGGCCAACGGGGAGCAGTACTTC.